Below, 3 T cell receptor beta chains from the same sample are listed, as sequenced in a study of identifying expanded T cells in peripheral blood. Libraries were prepared by immunoSEQ multiplex PCR; TCRdb keeps only in-frame clonotypes and omits some of them. This sample yields 58,000 or so clones, of which around 86% are seen a single time; over 15% belongs to the top ten. The sample comprised blood. The receptors shown here come from a person between 18 and 69 years old in good health.

The chain carries TRBV7-6 and TRBJ2-5; D is unresolved. The V gene lost 5 bases and the J gene lost 2 bases, with 15 bases spanning the gap. The CDR3 loop spans 15 amino acids. CDR1 and CDR2 from the germline V gene are SGHVS and FNYEAQ. CDR3 amino acids: CASSPRSGGQETQYF. The DNA of the CDR3 is TGTGCCAGCAGCCCCAGGTCGGGCGGTCAAGAGACCCAGTACTTC. The full variable domain, its missing parts supplied by reference TRBV7-6 and TRBJ2-5, is GAGVSQSPRYKVTKRGQDVALRCDPISGHVSLYWYRQALGQGPEFLTYFNYEAQQDKSGLPNDRFSAERPEGSISTLTIQRTEQRDSAMYRCASSPRSGGQETQYFGPGTRLLVL.

This sequence joins TRBV5-1 and TRBJ1-2, with D uncertain. The CDR3 totals 14 residues. Trimming took 4 bases from V and 3 from J, leaving 13 bases between them. The germline CDR1 and CDR2 sequences are SGHRS and YFSETQ. The CDR3 loop is CASSRYTGDYGYTF. The CDR3 nucleotides are TGCGCCAGCAGCCGCTACACGGGAGACTATGGCTACACCTTC.

The rearrangement links TRBV7-9 to TRBJ1-1; D not resolved. The CDR3 is made up of 13 amino acids. Trimming took 5 bases from V and 4 from J, leaving 11 bases between them. Germline values: CDR1 SEHNR, CDR2 FQNEAQ (reference sequence). The CDR3 region is CASSLTPLTEAFF. The CDR3 DNA reads as TGTGCCAGCAGCCTCACCCCACTCACTGAAGCTTTCTTT. The entire variable domain, with the rest obtained from reference TRBV7-9 and TRBJ1-1, is as follows: DTGVSQNPRHKITKRGQNVTFRCDPISEHNRLYWYRQTLGQGPEFLTYFQNEAQLEKSRLLSDRFSAERPKGSFSTLEIQRTEQGDSAMYLCASSLTPLTEAFFGQGTRLTVV.